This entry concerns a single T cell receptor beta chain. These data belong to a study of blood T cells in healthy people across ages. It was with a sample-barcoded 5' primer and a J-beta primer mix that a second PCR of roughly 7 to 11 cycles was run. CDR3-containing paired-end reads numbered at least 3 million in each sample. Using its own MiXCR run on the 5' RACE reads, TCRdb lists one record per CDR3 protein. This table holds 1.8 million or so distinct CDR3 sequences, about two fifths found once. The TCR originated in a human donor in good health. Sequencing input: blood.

For the CDR3, the DNA is TGCAGCGTTGAAGAGCGGGGGGTACTCTACGAGGAGCAGTTCTTC. Translating gives CSVEERGVLYEEQFF. The chain carries TRBV29-1 and TRBJ2-1; 8 bases line up with TRBD2. Germline V gives CDR1 SQVTM, CDR2 ANQGSEA. The CDR3 is 15 residues long. J gave up 10 bases and V 0 bases, and 11 bases lay outside the gene matches.